Presented here are 30 T cell receptor beta chains from one specimen sequenced in a study of regulatory T cells in long-lasting Graves disease. In building TCR beta libraries, iRepertoire HTBI primers were used together with Arm-PCR of CDR3 regions. TCRdb independently ran MiXCR on the multiplex PCR reads; one entry per CDR3 protein. The table includes a few hundred thousand distinct CDR3 sequences, roughly a fifth detected once. The sample's time point: newly diagnosed GD, antithyroid drugs for less than 3 months. The TCR library was made from RNA that had been extracted from PBMCs in TRIzol. The sequenced sample was peripheral blood mononuclear cells (PBMCs), obtained at new diagnosis, from a patient treated with antithyroid drugs. Source of these receptors: a female donor with Graves disease.

With regard to this clonotype: A single base separates this from a much larger clone, so it may be a read error. The V gene is TRBV5-5, the J gene TRBJ1-1, with D uncertain. Germline lookup yields CDR1 SGHKS and CDR2 YYEKEE (reference sequence). The CDR3 totals 13 residues. CDR3 protein: CASRVQPNTETFF. The DNA of the CDR3 is TGTGCCAGCAGAGTACAGCCGAACACTGAAACTTTCTTT. Variable domain in full (rest from reference TRBV5-5 and TRBJ1-1): DAGVTQSPTHLIKTRGQQVTLRCSPISGHKSVSWYQQVLGQGPQFIFQYYEKEERGRGNFPDRFSARQFPNYSSELNVNALLLGDSALYLCASRVQPNTETFFGQGTRLTVV.

This clonotype was seen a few times. Given a much more abundant clone one base away, this may be a read error. This chain links TRBV7-2 with TRBJ2-7, with D maybe TRBD1 (6 bases). This CDR3 has 15 amino acids. Looked up from germline, CDR1 is SGHTA and CDR2 is FQGNSA. CDR3 sequence reads: CGSSIGQRMLYEQYF. The CDR3 region has the DNA TGTGGCAGCAGCATAGGACAGAGAATGCTTTACGAGCAGTACTTC. Full variable domain (remainder filled in from reference TRBV7-2 and TRBJ2-7): GAGVSQSPSNKVTEKGKDVELRCDPISGHTALYWYRQSLGQGLEFLIYFQGNSAPDKSGLPSDRFSAERTGGSVSTLTIQRTQQEDSAVYLCGSSIGQRMLYEQYFGPGTRLTVT.

This clonotype has ten or more counts. V usage is TRBV28 and J usage is TRBJ2-5; D not resolved. The germline CDR1 and CDR2 sequences are MDHEN and SYDVKM. The CDR3 is made up of 12 amino acids. V lost 8 bases to trimming and J lost 2 bases, with 9 bases between them. The CDR3: CASHTVQETQYF. As DNA, the CDR3 is TGTGCCAGCCACACAGTTCAAGAGACCCAGTACTTC.

Ten or more counts support this clonotype. The chain carries TRBV18 and TRBJ2-1; D is undetermined. V was shortened by 3 bases and J by 7 bases, with 10 bases between the two germline ends. Germline V gives CDR1 KGHSH, CDR2 LQKENI. The CDR3 loop spans 13 amino acids. CDR3 nucleotide sequence: TGTGCCAGCTCACCCAACCAAGAAAATGAGCAGTTCTTC. It translates to CASSPNQENEQFF.

This rearrangement joins TRBV4-3 to TRBJ2-4, with D possibly TRBD1 on 6 matching bases. The germline CDR1 and CDR2 sequences are LGHNA and YSLEER. V was pared by 4 bases and J by 8 bases, with 18 bases between. The CDR3 loop spans 15 amino acids. The CDR3 loop is CASSPNTGRWDIQYF. The CDR3 bases are TGCGCCAGCAGCCCCAATACAGGGCGTTGGGACATTCAGTACTTC.

This clonotype was picked up a small number of times. V usage is TRBV20-1 and J usage is TRBJ2-5, with unresolved D. Germline CDR1 reads DFQATT; CDR2 reads SNEGSKA (reference sequence). Trimming took 4 bases from V and 0 from J, leaving 6 bases between them. This CDR3 is built from 12 residues. The CDR3 coding sequence is TGCAGTGCTACACCGTACCAAGAGACCCAGTACTTC. Translating gives CSATPYQETQYF.

This clonotype has ten or more counts. This chain joins TRBV3-1 and TRBJ2-7; 10 positions match TRBD1. V lost 4 bases and J lost 1; bases outside the gene matches: 7. Germline loops: CDR1 LGHDT, CDR2 YNNKEL (reference sequence). The CDR3 spans 16 residues. The CDR3 region is CASSPRGQGPSYEQYF. Here the CDR3 DNA reads TGTGCCAGCAGCCCTCGGGGACAGGGGCCTTCCTACGAGCAGTACTTC.

In this sample, this clonotype turned up many times. The gene calls are TRBV7-2 and TRBJ2-1; possibly TRBD1 or TRBD2 for D (6 bases each). The CDR3 runs to 16 residues. CDR1 is SGHTA and CDR2 is FQGNSA in the germline V gene. V dropped 0 bases and J dropped 4 bases, with 13 bases sitting between them. The chain's CDR3 is CASSLAGGTGYNEQFF. In DNA, the CDR3 is TGTGCCAGCAGCTTAGCGGGAGGAACAGGGTACAATGAGCAGTTCTTC. Combining the CDR3 with reference TRBV7-2 and TRBJ2-1 gives the whole variable domain GAGVSQSPSNKVTEKGKDVELRCDPISGHTALYWYRQSLGQGLEFLIYFQGNSAPDKSGLPSDRFSAERTGGSVSTLTIQRTQQEDSAVYLCASSLAGGTGYNEQFFGPGTRLTVL.

In this sample, this clonotype turned up many times. This chain links TRBV28 with TRBJ2-3; D is uncertain. CDR3 size: 15 residues. V gave up 6 bases and J gave up 0 bases, with 13 bases separating them. Germline assignment: CDR1 MDHEN and CDR2 SYDVKM. CDR3 loop: CASSEALTSTDTQYF. In DNA, the CDR3 is TGTGCCAGCAGCGAAGCCCTTACTAGCACAGATACGCAGTATTTT. Full variable domain (outside the CDR3, taken from reference TRBV28 and TRBJ2-3): DVKVTQSSRYLVKRTGEKVFLECVQDMDHENMFWYRQDPGLGLRLIYFSYDVKMKEKGDIPEGYSVSREKKERFSLILESASTNQTSMYLCASSEALTSTDTQYFGPGTRLTVL.

The sample holds many counts of this clonotype. V gene TRBV11-3 combines with J gene TRBJ2-5, with TRBD1 matching 9 bases. J gave up 5 bases and V 7 bases, and 5 bases lay outside the gene matches. The CDR3 is 13 residues long. From germline, CDR1 is SGHNT and CDR2 YENEEA. The CDR3 spells CASTGQGGETQYF. The CDR3 DNA follows: TGTGCCAGCACGGGACAGGGAGGGGAGACCCAGTACTTC.

This clonotype was found many times. The V gene is TRBV29-1, the J gene TRBJ2-3; 7 bases are a match to TRBD1. V shed 7 bases and J 1 base; nucleotides not matched to a gene: 5. Germline lookup yields CDR1 SQVTM and CDR2 ANQGSEA. The CDR3 covers 13 residues. The CDR3 protein is CSGRGSRTDTQYF. The DNA of the CDR3 is TGCAGCGGCAGGGGGTCCCGCACAGATACGCAGTATTTT.

Of note for this clonotype: The conserved phenylalanine or tryptophan normally closing the CDR3 is absent here, so this likely arose from a read error. The chain employs TRBV7-8 and TRBJ1-1; 11 bases match TRBD1. Trimming cost V 1 base and J 1 base; bases outside gene matches: 2. Per the germline V gene, CDR1 is SGHVS and CDR2 is FQNEAQ. The CDR3 has 16 residues. Written as DNA, the CDR3 is TGTGCCAGCAGCTTAGGGACAGGGGGCTGGAACACTGAAGCTTTCCTT. Its translation is CASSLGTGGWNTEAFL.

Comments on this clonotype: This could be a read error, since a much larger clone is one nucleotide away. The V gene is TRBV7-3, the J gene TRBJ2-3; 8 nucleotides agree with TRBD1. The J call is doubtful: the DNA matches TRBJ2-1 better. Germline CDR1 is SGHTA and CDR2 is FQGTGA. CDR3 length equals 14 residues. DNA of the CDR3: TGTGCCAGCAGCTCGACAGGGGATGGTGGGGAGCAGTTCTTC. This gives the protein CASSSTGDGGEQFF.

This clonotype came up many times. V and J are TRBV10-3 and TRBJ2-1; TRBD1 agrees at 7 bases. V was pared by 3 bases and J by 6 bases, with 2 bases of the junction left unmatched. CDR3 size: 13 residues. The germline V gene has CDR1 ENHRY and CDR2 SYGVKD. For the CDR3, the DNA is TGTGCCATCAGTGAATACAGGGGCAATGAGCAGTTCTTC. Translated: CAISEYRGNEQFF.

The chain combines TRBV2 with TRBJ2-5; D uncertain. CDR3 size: 13 residues. The V end lost 10 bases, the J end lost 2 bases, and 14 bases lay between the germline ends. Germline V CDR1 and CDR2: SNHLY, FYNNEI. CDR3 in DNA: TGTGCCACCTCGGACGGATATCAAGAGACCCAGTACTTC. It encodes CATSDGYQETQYF.

This clonotype was seen ten or more times. The chain is built from TRBV24-1 and TRBJ1-5, with D maybe TRBD1 (6 bases). The CDR3 is made up of 13 amino acids. The germline gives CDR1 KGHDR, CDR2 SFDVKD. Trimming took off 7 bases at V and 7 bases at J, with 13 bases between the two ends. CDR3 in amino acids: CATSVAGGQPQHF. DNA of the CDR3: TGTGCCACCAGCGTAGCGGGGGGCCAGCCCCAGCATTTT.

Notes on this clonotype: A much larger clone lies one base from this, so it may be a read error. The gene calls are TRBV19 and TRBJ1-5, with 7 positions matching TRBD1. The CDR3 has 15 amino acids. With 9 bases clipped from V and 0 bases from J, the junction kept 8 bases outside the gene matches. In germline, CDR1 is LNHDA, CDR2 SQIVND (reference sequence). The DNA of the CDR3 is TGTGCCAGCCATGGCAGGGGGTATAGCAATCAGCCCCAGCATTTT. Its protein product is CASHGRGYSNQPQHF. Full variable domain (missing parts from reference TRBV19 and TRBJ1-5): DGGITQSPKYLFRKEGQNVTLSCEQNLNHDAMYWYRQDPGQGLRLIYYSQIVNDFQKGDIAEGYSVSREKKESFPLTVTSAQKNPTAFYLCASHGRGYSNQPQHFGDGTRLSIL.

This chain uses TRBV2 with TRBJ2-7; TRBD1 agrees at 7 bases. Germline CDR1 SNHLY, CDR2 FYNNEI. V lost 6 bases and J lost 6; bases outside the gene matches: 8. The CDR3 runs 13 residues. CDR3 sequence (DNA): TGTGCCAGCAGGTCCGGGACAGCCTCCGAGCAGTACTTC. This sequence encodes CASRSGTASEQYF.

This clonotype was detected ten times or more. The genes are TRBV30 and TRBJ2-3; tentative D call: TRBD1 (7 bases). This CDR3 region has 13 residues. The V and J ends lost 3 bases and 4 bases respectively, with 11 bases between them. The germline V gene has CDR1 GTSNPN and CDR2 SVGIG (reference sequence). The DNA for the CDR3 is TGTGCCTGGAGCAGGGGGGAGGCAGATACGCAGTATTTT. This gives the protein CAWSRGEADTQYF.

This clonotype was seen repeatedly, ten times or more. V is TRBV5-6 and J is TRBJ2-7; D unresolved. With 0 bases removed from V and 5 bases from J, the gap between germline ends came to 15 bases. CDR1 and CDR2 from the germline V gene are SGHDT and YYEEEE. The CDR3 length is 15 residues. The CDR3 DNA follows: TGTGCCAGCAGCTTGGCGGTCCGGACGAGGAACGAGCAGTACTTC. It translates to CASSLAVRTRNEQYF.

This clonotype was counted many times. The chain couples TRBV7-9 to TRBJ2-3; D uncertain. This CDR3 comprises 13 residues. Per the germline V gene, CDR1 is SEHNR and CDR2 is FQNEAQ (reference sequence). Trimming shortened V by 5 bases and J by 5 bases, and 11 bases separated the two germline ends. CDR3 coding DNA: TGTGCCAGCAGCGCCGGAACCGGAGATACGCAGTATTTT. Residues: CASSAGTGDTQYF.

This clonotype was observed a few times. The chain has TRBV10-3 and TRBJ2-1, with 7 bases matching TRBD2. V shed 5 bases and J 4 bases; nucleotides not matched to a gene: 5. There are 14 residues in the CDR3. CDR1 is ENHRY and CDR2 is SYGVKD in the germline V gene. The CDR3 bases are TGTGCCATCAGTCGAAGCGGGGAGTACAATGAGCAGTTCTTC. It encodes CAISRSGEYNEQFF.

This chain joins TRBV5-6 and TRBJ1-5; 10 bases align to TRBD1. There are 15 residues in the CDR3. V shed 2 bases, J shed 5 bases, and the junction held 4 bases outside the gene matches. From germline, CDR1 is SGHDT and CDR2 YYEEEE. The CDR3 here is CASSFRQGAYQPQHF. The CDR3 DNA is TGTGCCAGCAGCTTCCGACAGGGGGCTTATCAGCCCCAGCATTTT.

In its sample, this clonotype was seen many times. The V and J genes are TRBV6-5 and TRBJ2-2; no clear D gene. The CDR3 length is 13 residues. The V end was cut by 2 bases, the J end by 0 bases, with 1 base between. Germline CDR1 is MNHEY and CDR2 is SVGAGI. DNA of the CDR3: TGTGCCAGCAGTTACCCGAACACCGGGGAGCTGTTTTTT. Its protein is CASSYPNTGELFF.

This clonotype was observed at least ten times. The gene calls are TRBV12-3 or TRBV12-4 and TRBJ2-7; 8 bases are shared with TRBD2. The J segment lost 10 bases and the V segment lost 6 bases, leaving 8 bases of the junction unmatched. This CDR3 is built from 12 residues. The CDR3 reads CASSDGGAVQYF. CDR3 bases: TGTGCCAGCAGCGACGGGGGGGCCGTACAGTACTTC.

The chain recombines TRBV10-1 with TRBJ1-6; D ambiguous. The CDR3 loop spans 13 amino acids. V was clipped by 5 bases and J by 8 bases, with 10 bases between them. CDR1 and CDR2 (germline): WNHNN, SYGVQD (reference sequence). This CDR3 is CASSKRMDSPLHF. The CDR3 nucleotides are TGCGCCAGCAGTAAGAGAATGGATTCACCCCTCCACTTT.

There are many counts of this clonotype. The chain joins TRBV11-3 to TRBJ2-7, with D possibly matching TRBD1 (6 bases). The CDR3 totals 14 residues. The germline V gene encodes CDR1 SGHNT and CDR2 YENEEA. The V and J ends lost 5 bases and 4 bases respectively, with 15 bases between them. The CDR3 coding sequence is TGTGCCAGCAGCACCGCAAGGGGGATGTACGAGCAGTACTTC. Translated, it gives CASSTARGMYEQYF.

This clonotype was seen repeatedly, ten times or more. The rearrangement links TRBV20-1 to TRBJ2-1, with D unresolved. Trimming left V 3 bases short and J 7 bases short, with 10 bases between. The CDR3 contains 12 residues. The germline V gene has CDR1 DFQATT and CDR2 SNEGSKA (reference sequence). The CDR3 here is CSASRLENEQFF. CDR3 in DNA: TGCAGTGCTAGTAGGCTAGAAAATGAGCAGTTCTTC.

This chain joins TRBV24-1 and TRBJ1-5, with TRBD1 matching 9 bases. The germline V gene has CDR1 KGHDR and CDR2 SFDVKD. The CDR3 spans 16 residues. V was clipped by 4 bases and J by 2 bases; unmatched bases: 5. CDR3 amino acids: CATSERGQGGNQPQHF. The CDR3 DNA follows: TGTGCCACCAGTGAACGGGGACAGGGTGGCAATCAGCCCCAGCATTTT.

Regarding this clonotype: A much larger clone is a single base away; this may be a read error. The missing conserved phenylalanine or tryptophan at the end of this CDR3 makes a read error likely. The genes are TRBV20-1 and TRBJ1-2; 8 bases are a match to TRBD1. The V and J ends lost 5 bases and 10 bases, in that order; junction bases with no gene match: 6. Germline CDR1 reads DFQATT; CDR2 reads SNEGSKA (reference sequence). The CDR3 is made up of 11 amino acids. In DNA form, the CDR3 reads TGCAGTGCTCGGCGACAGGGGCACTACACCTCC. Residues: CSARRQGHYTS.